This TCR beta chain was found in a study of T cell responses to AZD1222 COVID-19 vaccine. For the study at large: Doses given second, at about 4 or about 12 weeks, were pooled.

Germline V gene sequence: CDR1 KGHSY, CDR2 FQNENV. Trimming took 1 base from V and 2 from J, leaving 9 bases between them. The CDR3 length is 15 residues. Broader study findings: Donors in the cohort were predominantly white British and more often female, and clonal diversity was possibly underestimated. Nearly half of spike-specific TCRs reportedly target unmutated variant regions.

A remark on this clone: What it binds is not known.

Using immunoSEQ multiplex PCR, the repertoire was profiled, and TCRdb retains in-frame clones only, with some absent. The data contain approximately 79,000 clones, approximately 88% of them singletons. The sequence was obtained from an adult in good health. This specimen was peripheral blood, taken on day 0 of AZD1222 vaccination. The V call is TRBV16, the J call TRBJ1-5; no firm D call. CDR3 sequence: CASSQLNNRNQPQHF. As DNA, the CDR3 is TGTGCCAGCAGCCAATTGAACAACCGCAATCAGCCCCAGCATTTT.